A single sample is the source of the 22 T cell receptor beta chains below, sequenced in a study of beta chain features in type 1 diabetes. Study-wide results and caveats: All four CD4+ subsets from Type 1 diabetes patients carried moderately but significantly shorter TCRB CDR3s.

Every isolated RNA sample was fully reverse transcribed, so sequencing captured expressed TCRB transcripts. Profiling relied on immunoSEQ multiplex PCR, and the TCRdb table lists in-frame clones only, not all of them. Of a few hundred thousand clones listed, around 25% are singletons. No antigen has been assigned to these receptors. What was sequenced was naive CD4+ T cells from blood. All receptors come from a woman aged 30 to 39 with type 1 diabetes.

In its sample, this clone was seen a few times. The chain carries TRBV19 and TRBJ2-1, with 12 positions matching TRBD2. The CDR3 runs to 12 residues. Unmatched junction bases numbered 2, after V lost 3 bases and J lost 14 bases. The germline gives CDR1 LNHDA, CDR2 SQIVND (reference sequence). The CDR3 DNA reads TGTGCCAGTAGTATGACTAGCGGGAGAAAGTTCTTC. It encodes CASSMTSGRKFF.

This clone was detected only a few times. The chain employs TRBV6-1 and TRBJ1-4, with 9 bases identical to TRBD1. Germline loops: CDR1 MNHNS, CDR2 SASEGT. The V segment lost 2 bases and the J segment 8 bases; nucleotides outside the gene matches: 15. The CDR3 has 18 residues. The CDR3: CASSESLGSRTGVEKLFF. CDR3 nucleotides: TGTGCCAGCAGTGAATCATTAGGCTCCCGGACAGGGGTCGAAAAACTGTTTTTT.

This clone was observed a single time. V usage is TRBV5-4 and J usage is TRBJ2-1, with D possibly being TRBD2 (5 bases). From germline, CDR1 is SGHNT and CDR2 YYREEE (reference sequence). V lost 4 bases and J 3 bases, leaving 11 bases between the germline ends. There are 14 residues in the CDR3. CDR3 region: CASSISGIYNEQFF. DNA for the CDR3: TGTGCCAGCAGCATCAGCGGTATCTACAATGAGCAGTTCTTC. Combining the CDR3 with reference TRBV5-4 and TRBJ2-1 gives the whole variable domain ETGVTQSPTHLIKTRGQQVTLRCSSQSGHNTVSWYQQALGQGPQFIFQYYREEENGRGNFPPRFSGLQFPNYSSELNVNALELDDSALYLCASSISGIYNEQFFGPGTRLTVL.

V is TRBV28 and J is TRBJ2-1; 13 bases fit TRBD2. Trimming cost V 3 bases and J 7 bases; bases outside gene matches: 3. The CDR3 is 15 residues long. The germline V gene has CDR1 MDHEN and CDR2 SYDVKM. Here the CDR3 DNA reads TGTGCCAGCAGTTTCGGACTAGCGGGAGAGAATGAGCAGTTCTTC. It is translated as CASSFGLAGENEQFF. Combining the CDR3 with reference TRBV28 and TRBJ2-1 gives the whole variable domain DVKVTQSSRYLVKRTGEKVFLECVQDMDHENMFWYRQDPGLGLRLIYFSYDVKMKEKGDIPEGYSVSREKKERFSLILESASTNQTSMYLCASSFGLAGENEQFFGPGTRLTVL.

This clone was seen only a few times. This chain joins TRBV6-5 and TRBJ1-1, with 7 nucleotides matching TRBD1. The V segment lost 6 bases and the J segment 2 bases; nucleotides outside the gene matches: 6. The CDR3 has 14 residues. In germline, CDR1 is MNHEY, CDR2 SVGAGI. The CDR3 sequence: CASSRGQRNTEAFF. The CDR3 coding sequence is TGTGCCAGCAGCCGGGGACAGCGCAACACTGAAGCTTTCTTT.

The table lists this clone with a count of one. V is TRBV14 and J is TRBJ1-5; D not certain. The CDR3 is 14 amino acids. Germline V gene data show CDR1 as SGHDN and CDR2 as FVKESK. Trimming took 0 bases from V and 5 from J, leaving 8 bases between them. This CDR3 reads CASSQDSQYQPQHF. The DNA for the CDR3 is TGTGCCAGCAGCCAAGATTCACAATATCAGCCCCAGCATTTT.

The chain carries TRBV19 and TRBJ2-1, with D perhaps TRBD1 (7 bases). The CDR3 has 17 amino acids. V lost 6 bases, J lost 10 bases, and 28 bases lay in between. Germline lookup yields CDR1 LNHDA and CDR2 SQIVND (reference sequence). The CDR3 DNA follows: TGTGCCAGTAGAAGAGCGGGTTGGAGCGAGGGGGCCAGGGAGCAGTTCTTC. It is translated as CASRRAGWSEGAREQFF.

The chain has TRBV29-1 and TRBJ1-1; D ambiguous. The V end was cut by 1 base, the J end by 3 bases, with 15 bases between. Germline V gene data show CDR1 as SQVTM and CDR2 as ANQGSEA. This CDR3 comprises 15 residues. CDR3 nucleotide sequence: TGCAGCGTTGAAGGACTATCGGGGATGTACACTGAAGCTTTCTTT. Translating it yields CSVEGLSGMYTEAFF.

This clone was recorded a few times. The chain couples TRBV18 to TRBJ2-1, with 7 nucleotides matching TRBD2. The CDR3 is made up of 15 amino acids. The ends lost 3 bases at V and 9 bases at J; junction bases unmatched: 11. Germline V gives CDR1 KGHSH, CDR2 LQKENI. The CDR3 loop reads CASSPREESGSEQFF. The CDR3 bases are TGTGCCAGCTCACCTCGGGAGGAATCTGGTAGTGAGCAGTTCTTC.

The CDR3 DNA reads TGTGCCAGCAGTACGGGTAGCGGGGCTTCCTACGAGCAGTACTTC. Translated, it gives CASSTGSGASYEQYF. The rearrangement uses TRBV28 and TRBJ2-7; the match to TRBD2 covers 8 bases. Germline V gene sequence: CDR1 MDHEN, CDR2 SYDVKM. There are 15 residues in the CDR3. V was clipped by 5 bases and J by 1 base; unmatched bases: 7.

The CDR3: CASSPPNGDEQFF. Here the CDR3 DNA reads TGTGCCAGCTCACCACCTAACGGGGATGAGCAGTTCTTC. The chain is built from TRBV18 and TRBJ2-1; weak D call: TRBD2 (5 bases). V dropped 0 bases and J dropped 8 bases, with 8 bases sitting between them. Germline V gene data show CDR1 as KGHSH and CDR2 as LQKENI. The CDR3 loop spans 13 amino acids.

As DNA, the CDR3 is TGTGCCAGCAGCGGGCAGCTGAACACTGAAGCTTTCTTT. The encoded protein is CASSGQLNTEAFF. The V and J genes are TRBV21-1 and TRBJ1-1; the table gives TRBD1 as D, unverified against the DNA. TRBV21-1 has pseudogene status. This CDR3 region has 13 residues.

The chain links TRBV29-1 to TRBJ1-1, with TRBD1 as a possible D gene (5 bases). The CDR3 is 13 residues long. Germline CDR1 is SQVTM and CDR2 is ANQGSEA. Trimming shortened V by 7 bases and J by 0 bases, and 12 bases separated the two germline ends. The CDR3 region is CSAETGVNTEAFF. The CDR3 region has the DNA TGCAGCGCCGAAACAGGAGTGAACACTGAAGCTTTCTTT.

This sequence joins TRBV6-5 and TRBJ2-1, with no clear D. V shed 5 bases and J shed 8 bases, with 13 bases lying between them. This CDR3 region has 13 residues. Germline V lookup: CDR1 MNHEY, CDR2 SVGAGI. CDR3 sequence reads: CASSPPWSYEQFF. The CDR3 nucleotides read TGTGCCAGCAGTCCCCCGTGGAGCTATGAGCAGTTCTTC.

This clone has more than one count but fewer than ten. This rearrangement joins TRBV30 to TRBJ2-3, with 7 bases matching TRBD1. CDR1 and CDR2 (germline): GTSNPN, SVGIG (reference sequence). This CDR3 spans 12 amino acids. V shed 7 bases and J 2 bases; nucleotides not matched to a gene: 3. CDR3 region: CALGQYTDTQYF. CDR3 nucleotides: TGTGCCTTGGGACAGTACACAGATACGCAGTATTTT.

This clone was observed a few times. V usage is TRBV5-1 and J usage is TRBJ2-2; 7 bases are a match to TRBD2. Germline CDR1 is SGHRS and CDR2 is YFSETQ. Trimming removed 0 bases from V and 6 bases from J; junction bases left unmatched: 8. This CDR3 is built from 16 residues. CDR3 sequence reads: CASSLVGGSWAGELFF. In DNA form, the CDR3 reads TGCGCCAGCAGCTTGGTCGGCGGGAGTTGGGCCGGGGAGCTGTTTTTT.

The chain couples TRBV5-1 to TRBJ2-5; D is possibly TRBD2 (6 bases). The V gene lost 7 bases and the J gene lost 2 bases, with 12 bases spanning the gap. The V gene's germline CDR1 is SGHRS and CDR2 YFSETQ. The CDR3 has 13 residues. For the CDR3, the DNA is TGCGCCAGCGGAGGGGTTGATCAAGAGACCCAGTACTTC. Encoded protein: CASGGVDQETQYF.

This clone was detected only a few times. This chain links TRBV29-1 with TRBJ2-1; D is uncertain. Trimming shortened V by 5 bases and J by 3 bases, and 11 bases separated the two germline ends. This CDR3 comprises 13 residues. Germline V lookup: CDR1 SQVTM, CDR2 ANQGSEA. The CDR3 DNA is TGCAGCGTTTCAACAGATGTCTACAATGAGCAGTTCTTC. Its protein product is CSVSTDVYNEQFF.

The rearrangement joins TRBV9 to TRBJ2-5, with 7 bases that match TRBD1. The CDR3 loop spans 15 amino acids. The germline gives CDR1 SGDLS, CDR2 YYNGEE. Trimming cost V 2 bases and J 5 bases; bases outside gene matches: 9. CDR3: CASSVQNRGWETQYF. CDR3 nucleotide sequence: TGTGCCAGCAGCGTCCAAAACAGGGGCTGGGAGACCCAGTACTTC.

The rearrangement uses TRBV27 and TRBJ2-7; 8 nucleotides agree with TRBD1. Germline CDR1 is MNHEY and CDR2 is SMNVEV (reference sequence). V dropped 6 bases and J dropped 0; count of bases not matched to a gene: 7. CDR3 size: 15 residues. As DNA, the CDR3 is TGTGCCAGCAGATACACAGGGGGAAGCTCCTACGAGCAGTACTTC. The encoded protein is CASRYTGGSSYEQYF.

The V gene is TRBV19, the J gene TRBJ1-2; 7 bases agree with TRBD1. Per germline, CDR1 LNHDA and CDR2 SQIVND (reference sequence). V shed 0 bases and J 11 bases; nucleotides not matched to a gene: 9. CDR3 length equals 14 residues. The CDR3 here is CASSIENRGNIYTF. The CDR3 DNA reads TGTGCCAGTAGTATAGAGAACAGGGGAAATATTTACACCTTC.

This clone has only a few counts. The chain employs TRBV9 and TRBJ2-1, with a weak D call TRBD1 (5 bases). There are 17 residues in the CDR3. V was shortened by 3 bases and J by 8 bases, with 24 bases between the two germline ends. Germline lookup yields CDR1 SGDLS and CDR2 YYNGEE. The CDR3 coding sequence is TGTGCCAGCAGCGCCGGCTCCGCAGGGATAACTTTCCATGAGCAGTTCTTC. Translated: CASSAGSAGITFHEQFF.